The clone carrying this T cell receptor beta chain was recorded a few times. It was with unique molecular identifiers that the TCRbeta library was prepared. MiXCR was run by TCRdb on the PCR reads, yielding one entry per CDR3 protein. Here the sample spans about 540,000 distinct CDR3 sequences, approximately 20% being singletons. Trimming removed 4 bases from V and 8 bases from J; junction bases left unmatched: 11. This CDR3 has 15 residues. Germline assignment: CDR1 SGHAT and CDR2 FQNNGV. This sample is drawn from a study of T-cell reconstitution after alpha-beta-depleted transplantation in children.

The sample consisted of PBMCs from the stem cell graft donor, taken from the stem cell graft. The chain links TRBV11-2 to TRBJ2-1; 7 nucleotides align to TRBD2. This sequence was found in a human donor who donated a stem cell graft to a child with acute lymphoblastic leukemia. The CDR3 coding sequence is TGTGCCAGCAGCTGGACTAGGAGGGGTTACGATGAGCAGTTCTTC. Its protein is CASSWTRRGYDEQFF.